This entry lists 14 T cell receptor beta chains sequenced from one sample in a study of T cell responses to AZD1222 COVID-19 vaccine. Profiling relied on immunoSEQ multiplex PCR, and the TCRdb table lists in-frame clones only, not all of them. Altogether over 150,000 clones are present, approximately 90% being singletons, with the ten largest covering approximately 4.5%. The source material was peripheral blood, sampled 28 days after the second AZD1222 dose. The receptors derive from an adult who received the AZD1222 COVID-19 vaccine.

The V gene is TRBV4-2, the J gene TRBJ2-7; D is uncertain. Germline V CDR1 and CDR2: LGHNA, YNFKEQ. The CDR3 length is 14 residues. V was shortened by 1 base and J by 3 bases, with 10 bases between the two germline ends. The DNA of the CDR3 is TGTGCCAGCAGCCAAGGAACGGACCGCTACGAGCAGTACTTC. Translated, it gives CASSQGTDRYEQYF.

This clone was counted a few times. V gene TRBV5-5 combines with J gene TRBJ2-7; 9 bases line up with TRBD1. The germline gives CDR1 SGHKS, CDR2 YYEKEE (reference sequence). After removal of 6 bases from V and 5 bases from J, the junction contained 6 bases not matched to a gene. The CDR3 is 13 amino acids. The CDR3 protein is CASTIQGAHEQYF. The DNA of the CDR3 is TGTGCCAGCACCATACAGGGGGCCCACGAGCAGTACTTC.

The CDR3 nucleotides read TGTGCCCGCCGACAGAACTATGGCTACACCTTC. Its translation: CARRQNYGYTF. J is TRBJ1-2 and V is TRBV30; D may be TRBD1 (5 bases). Deletions cut 8 bases from V and 2 bases from J, with 9 bases between. CDR1 and CDR2 (germline): GTSNPN, SVGIG (reference sequence). The CDR3 is 11 amino acids.

This clone was seen a single time. This rearrangement joins TRBV7-9 to TRBJ1-4, with D unclear. The CDR3 totals 14 residues. Per germline, CDR1 SEHNR and CDR2 FQNEAQ (reference sequence). Trimming took 6 bases from V and 7 from J, leaving 15 bases between them. Here the CDR3 DNA reads TGTGCCAGCAGTCCTGGCATAACTGGTGAAAAACTGTTTTTT. This gives the protein CASSPGITGEKLFF. Using reference TRBV7-9 and TRBJ1-4 for the parts outside the CDR3, the full variable domain is DTGVSQNPRHKITKRGQNVTFRCDPISEHNRLYWYRQTLGQGPEFLTYFQNEAQLEKSRLLSDRFSAERPKGSFSTLEIQRTEQGDSAMYLCASSPGITGEKLFFGSGTQLSVL.

The gene calls are TRBV2 and TRBJ2-5; possible D gene TRBD2, 6 bases. Germline V gene lookup returns CDR1 SNHLY and CDR2 FYNNEI. The ends were cut back, 6 bases at V and 5 bases at J, with 16 bases in the middle. This CDR3 spans 14 amino acids. CDR3 protein: CASRGRAGGETQYF. CDR3 DNA sequence: TGTGCCAGCAGGGGCAGGGCAGGAGGGGAGACCCAGTACTTC.

The CDR3: CASSPQGAGNTIYF. In DNA form, the CDR3 reads TGTGCCAGCAGCCCGCAGGGGGCAGGAAACACCATATATTTT. This chain uses TRBV7-8 with TRBJ1-3; TRBD1 agrees at 8 bases. The V gene end was trimmed by 5 bases and the J gene end by 4 bases; junction bases not matched to a gene: 4. Germline V lookup: CDR1 SGHVS, CDR2 FQNEAQ. This CDR3 has 14 amino acids.

This chain links TRBV6-6 with TRBJ1-2; 8 positions match TRBD1. The CDR3 has 16 residues. Germline CDR1 and CDR2: MNHNY and SVGAGI (reference sequence). V trimming: 7 bases; J trimming: 2 bases; junction bases outside the gene matches: 12. The DNA for the CDR3 is TGTGCCAGCAACCTGGGGCAGGGGGCTGGGAACTATGGCTACACCTTC. As protein: CASNLGQGAGNYGYTF.

The chain carries TRBV2 and TRBJ1-1; 7 nucleotides match TRBD1. V shed 10 bases and J 3 bases; nucleotides not matched to a gene: 2. Looked up from germline, CDR1 is SNHLY and CDR2 is FYNNEI. The length of the CDR3 is 11 residues. The CDR3 DNA sequence: TGTGCCACACAGGGGTACACTGAAGCTTTCTTT. It specifies CATQGYTEAFF.

This clone was found a few times. CDR3 DNA: TGCGCCAGCAGCGGGGGACGGATGAGCACAGATACGCAGTATTTT. This translates into CASSGGRMSTDTQYF. This rearrangement joins TRBV5-1 to TRBJ2-3; D is possibly TRBD1 or TRBD2 (5 bases each). V gave up 4 bases and J gave up 0 bases, with 12 bases separating them. The CDR3 runs 15 residues. The V gene's germline CDR1 is SGHRS and CDR2 YFSETQ.

This chain uses TRBV11-2 with TRBJ1-2; D is unclear. The CDR3 has 15 amino acids. Germline CDR1 SGHAT, CDR2 FQNNGV. Trimming pared 1 base from V and 0 bases from J, leaving 9 bases between. The CDR3 loop reads CASSLAGYSNYGYTF. The CDR3 DNA sequence: TGTGCCAGCAGCTTAGCAGGTTACTCTAACTATGGCTACACCTTC.

The chain combines TRBV9 with TRBJ2-2, with D perhaps given as TRBD1 or TRBD2 (6 bases each). The CDR3 has 13 amino acids. V lost 7 bases and J lost 7, with 14 bases in between. Germline V gives CDR1 SGDLS, CDR2 YYNGEE. The DNA for the CDR3 is TGTGCCAGCCTCCCGGGGGCGGTCGGGGAGCTGTTTTTT. It codes for CASLPGAVGELFF.

The chain combines TRBV27 with TRBJ1-2; D unresolved. The CDR3 is 10 residues long. Trimming cost V 8 bases and J 10 bases, with 11 bases left between them. Germline-derived CDR1 and CDR2 are MNHEY and SMNVEV (reference sequence). The CDR3 DNA is TGTGCCAGCCTACCGGAACTCTACACCTTC. Translation gives CASLPELYTF.

The V and J genes are TRBV4-2 and TRBJ2-1; D gene ambiguous. The CDR3 is 13 residues long. Looked up from germline, CDR1 is LGHNA and CDR2 is YNFKEQ. Trimming left V 3 bases short and J 8 bases short, with 11 bases between. The CDR3 spells CASSQPLLDEQFF. In DNA form, the CDR3 reads TGTGCCAGCAGCCAGCCTCTCCTTGATGAGCAGTTCTTC.

The CDR3 region has the DNA TGTGCCAGTTCACAGGGGGGTCGACATCAGCCCCAGCATTTT. This gives the protein CASSQGGRHQPQHF. This rearrangement joins TRBV14 to TRBJ1-5; 8 bases map to TRBD1. The CDR3 extends over 14 amino acids. Trimming at V came to 9 bases and at J to 5 bases, leaving 9 bases not matched to a gene. Germline V gene data show CDR1 as SGHDN and CDR2 as FVKESK. The variable domain in full, completed from reference TRBV14 and TRBJ1-5, reads EAGVTQFPSHSVIEKGQTVTLRCDPISGHDNLYWYRRVMGKEIKFLLHFVKESKQDESGMPNNRFLAERTGGTYSTLKVQPAELEDSGVYFCASSQGGRHQPQHFGDGTRLSIL.